Listed below are T cell receptor beta chains from one sample, sequenced in a study of blood T cell repertoires in COVID-19. Sequencing was performed with immunoSEQ multiplex PCR; in TCRdb, only in-frame clones are kept and a portion is missing. The sample includes over 200,000 clones, 81% seen only once; the top ten take 8% to 9.5%. Sequences were obtained from PBMCs or T cells enriched from blood (not recorded which). The source of these receptors is a woman in her forties or fifties with acute COVID-19. Each CDR3 is given with its conserved first and last residue. D genes are given only for firm matches. A row's size may be missing; if present it is once, few, many or a size class.

v_call	j_call	d_call	clone_size	cdr3_nt	cdr3_aa
TRBV3-1/TRBV3-2	TRBJ2-3	.	.	TGTGCCAGCAGCCAAGATGGGACAGCGGGGGACTCAGATACGCAGTATTTT	CASSQDGTAGDSDTQYF
TRBV7-2	TRBJ1-3	TRBD1	.	TGTGCCAGCAGCTCAGGGACGACAGGGGTCAACACCATATATTTT	CASSSGTTGVNTIYF
TRBV7-3	TRBJ2-1	TRBD2	.	TGTGCCAGCAGCTTAAGAGGCGCTAGCGGGGTTGGGACTTCCAATGAGCAGTTCTTC	CASSLRGASGVGTSNEQFF
TRBV19	TRBJ2-2	TRBD1	once	TGTGCCAGTAGTATGGGGACAGGGGGGCCGACCGGGGAGCTGTTTTTT	CASSMGTGGPTGELFF
TRBV6-2/TRBV6-3	TRBJ2-1	TRBD2	.	TGTGCCAGCAGTATCCAGCGGGGCCGGTCCTACAATGAGCAGTTCTTC	CASSIQRGRSYNEQFF
TRBV10-3	TRBJ2-1	TRBD2	.	TGTGCCATCAGCGGGACTAGCGACGGATCAGGCCAGCAGTTCTTC	CAISGTSDGSGQQFF
TRBV14	TRBJ2-2	TRBD2	.	TGTGCCAGCAGCCGACTAGCGGGAGAGATCACCGGGGAGCTGTTTTTT	CASSRLAGEITGELFF
TRBV11-3	TRBJ2-6	TRBD1	.	TGTGCCAGCAGCAAGACAGGGGCTGGGGCCAACGTCCTGACTTTC	CASSKTGAGANVLTF
TRBV10-3	TRBJ1-2	.	.	TGTGCCATCAGTGAAGAGGGACTGGGGGGCTACACCTTC	CAISEEGLGGYTF
TRBV4-1	TRBJ2-5	.	.	TGCGCCAGTTCGGGGTTGGGGGCAGGGGAAGAGACCCAGTACTTC	CASSGLGAGEETQYF
TRBV20-1	TRBJ2-7	.	.	TGCAGTGCTAGTCCACAGGGCTACGAGCAGTACTTC	CSASPQGYEQYF
TRBV19	TRBJ2-4	TRBD1	.	TGTGCCAGTAGTATAGTCGGACAGGGTGGATCCAAAAACATTCAGTACTTC	CASSIVGQGGSKNIQYF
TRBV11-3	TRBJ2-2	.	.	TGTGCCAGCCGAAGGACAGATACCGGGGAGCTGTTTTTT	CASRRTDTGELFF
TRBV28	TRBJ1-1	.	once	TGTGCCAGCAGTCCTCCTAGGGCAGGGGCACCAGCTAGGGCTGAAGCTTTCTTT	CASSPPRAGAPARAEAFF
TRBV7-9	TRBJ1-2	TRBD1	.	TGTGCCAGCAGCCCATCAGCGGGACAGGCCTCAAAAAGCTATGGCTACACCTTC	CASSPSAGQASKSYGYTF